This TCR beta chain was documented in a study of T cell repertoires in cytomegalovirus infection. Study results and caveats: CMV-specific HLA-C-restricted TCR beta clonotypes dominated the ex vivo response.

TCRdb processed the reads anew with MiXCR; each CDR3 protein has one entry. The sample records about 310,000 distinct CDR3 sequences, more than 20% being singletons. Germline V CDR1 and CDR2: MNHEY, SMNVEV (reference sequence). Trimming cost V 2 bases and J 4 bases, with 8 bases left between them. The CDR3 consists of 13 residues. In its sample, this clonotype was seen once. Its antigen is currently unknown. This chain connects TRBV27 to TRBJ1-1; tentative D call: TRBD1 (5 bases). The receptor was derived from a human donor in good health (CMV status not recorded). Some clones in this sample may be carry-over from other donors' samples. The sample was cultured PBMCs, taken from culture after CMV antigen stimulation. The chain's CDR3 is CASSLPGSTEAFF. The CDR3 nucleotides read TGTGCCAGCAGTTTACCAGGGAGCACTGAAGCTTTCTTT.